These T cell receptor beta chains were read from a single sample in a study of T-cell memory formation after mild COVID-19. MiXCR, applied by TCRdb to the 5' RACE reads, yields one record per CDR3 protein. The table shows 110,000 to 150,000 distinct CDR3 sequences, with 20% to 25% occurring only once. The sequenced sample was PBMCs or a T cell subset sorted from them (not recorded which). All receptors derive from an adult woman who had mild COVID-19 (a few samples of this study predate the infection). Cell type and time point are not known. Each CDR3 is given with its conserved first and last residue. The D gene is left open where the match is weak. For some rows the clone size is stated as once, few or many, or as a class when expanded; others skip it.

TGTGCCAGCTCACCGGTAGATCGAAACAACCAGCCCCAGCATTTT,CASSPVDRNNQPQHF,TRBJ1-5,TRBV18,15,-,-
TGCAGCGTCGGAGGGGGGGAGGAAAAACTGTTTTTT,CSVGGGEEKLFF,TRBJ1-4,TRBV29-1,12,-,-
TGTGCCAGTAGTATAGATATTAACGGGGGAACTGAAGCTTTCTTT,CASSIDINGGTEAFF,TRBJ1-1,TRBV19,15,-,-
TGTGCCAGCAGCACCCACCCCAGGGGGTCAACCTACGAGCAGTACTTC,CASSTHPRGSTYEQYF,TRBJ2-7,TRBV7-2,16,many,TRBD1
TGTGCCAGCAGTGAATACAGGGGGCCGGTCGATGAGCAGTTCTTC,CASSEYRGPVDEQFF,TRBJ2-1,TRBV6-1,15,-,TRBD1
TGTGCCAGCAGCCAAGAGCTACAGGGGACCTACGAGCAGTACTTC,CASSQELQGTYEQYF,TRBJ2-7,TRBV3-1,15,few,TRBD1
TGCGCCAGCAGCCTAGGGACTAGCGGGGGGGCAAGAAATGAGCAGTTCTTC,CASSLGTSGGARNEQFF,TRBJ2-1,TRBV5-1,17,-,TRBD2
TGTGCCAGCAGCCCCTTGACTAGAACTAGCACAGATACGCAGTATTTT,CASSPLTRTSTDTQYF,TRBJ2-3,TRBV7-9,16,-,-
TGTGCCAGCAGTTTAGATCGTTACGAGCAGTACTTC,CASSLDRYEQYF,TRBJ2-7,TRBV12-3/TRBV12-4,12,few,-
TGTGCCAGCAGCCTGGGACAGGGGATGAAGTACGAGCAGTACTTC,CASSLGQGMKYEQYF,TRBJ2-7,TRBV7-9,15,-,TRBD1
TGTGCCAGCAGCTTAGTTAGTCAGCCCCAGCATTTT,CASSLVSQPQHF,TRBJ1-5,TRBV7-8,12,few,-
TGTGCCACCAGCAGAGATCAGGGACCGCAAGAGACCCAGTACTTC,CATSRDQGPQETQYF,TRBJ2-5,TRBV15,15,many,-
TGTGCCAGCAGTTTAGCGGATAGCGGGGTCACAGATACGCAGTATTTT,CASSLADSGVTDTQYF,TRBJ2-3,TRBV12-3/TRBV12-4,16,-,TRBD2
TGTGCCAGCAGTTTGGGGTTCTCCTACGAGCAGTACTTC,CASSLGFSYEQYF,TRBJ2-7,TRBV27,13,-,-
TGTGCCAGCAGTTTTTATAGACTATCGAATGGCTACACCTTC,CASSFYRLSNGYTF,TRBJ1-2,TRBV12-3/TRBV12-4,14,-,-
TGCGCCAGCAGCCAAGAACCAGGGGGGAACACTGAAGCTTTCTTT,CASSQEPGGNTEAFF,TRBJ1-1,TRBV4-3,15,-,TRBD1
TGCGCCAGCAGTCGGGTGACTAATGAAAAACTGTTTTTT,CASSRVTNEKLFF,TRBJ1-4,TRBV4-1,13,few,-
TGTGCCAGCAGCCCCGTTGGGGGGGGCTACAATGAGCAGTTCTTC,CASSPVGGGYNEQFF,TRBJ2-1,TRBV7-2,15,many,TRBD2
TGCAGCGTTGAAGAAGGGATGGGACGGATACCCTACGAGCAGTACTTC,CSVEEGMGRIPYEQYF,TRBJ2-7,TRBV29-1,16,few,-
TGTGCCAGCAGCTTACAGGAAGAAGCTTTCTTT,CASSLQEEAFF,TRBJ1-1,TRBV12-3/TRBV12-4,11,few,-
TGTGCCAGCAGCTTCGGGACCCCTAACTACGAGCAGTACTTC,CASSFGTPNYEQYF,TRBJ2-7,TRBV5-6,14,-,-
TGTGCCACCAGCTCAGGGCGACTAGGGGGACCCTACGAGCAGTACTTC,CATSSGRLGGPYEQYF,TRBJ2-7,TRBV15,16,-,-
TGTGCCAGCGGTTACATCTCCGGGGAGCTGTTTTTT,CASGYISGELFF,TRBJ2-2,TRBV7-9,12,-,-
TGTGCCAGCAGCCACCATAGCGGGATCGGGGCCAATGAGCAGTTCTTC,CASSHHSGIGANEQFF,TRBJ2-1,TRBV4-2,16,few,TRBD2
TGTGCCACCTCTTCGGGTCCCTTGGAATTCACCGGGGAGCTGTTTTTT,CATSSGPLEFTGELFF,TRBJ2-2,TRBV7-9,16,-,-
TGTGCCAGCAGCGAACAGGGGGCGGGAGCTTTCTTT,CASSEQGAGAFF,TRBJ1-1,TRBV7-9,12,few,TRBD1
TGTGCCAGCAGCACCGGGACTAGCGGGATTCAAGAGACCCAGTACTTC,CASSTGTSGIQETQYF,TRBJ2-5,TRBV7-2,16,few,TRBD2
TGTGCCAGCAGTATACTAGCGGGAGGGTTCGATGAGCAGTTCTTC,CASSILAGGFDEQFF,TRBJ2-1,TRBV6-2/TRBV6-3,15,-,TRBD2
TGTGCCAGCAGCTTACGAAGGGTCTCTAATGAAAAACTGTTTTTT,CASSLRRVSNEKLFF,TRBJ1-4,TRBV7-8,15,-,-
TGTGCCAGCAGGGACAGGGGGAATGAGCAGTTCTTC,CASRDRGNEQFF,TRBJ2-1,TRBV27,12,-,TRBD1
TGCGCCAGCAGTACCGGGACTTCCCCGTCGTGGGAGACCCAGTACTTC,CASSTGTSPSWETQYF,TRBJ2-5,TRBV5-1,16,few,-
TGTGCCGTCTCACCCCGGGGGAAGAACTATGGCTACACCTTC,CAVSPRGKNYGYTF,TRBJ1-2,TRBV24-1,14,-,-
TGCAGCGTTAAACCGGGACTAGCGTTCTCCTACGAGCAGTACTTC,CSVKPGLAFSYEQYF,TRBJ2-7,TRBV29-1,15,-,TRBD2
TGTGCCAGCAGCGTAGGGACAGGGATTTCCTACGAGCAGTACTTC,CASSVGTGISYEQYF,TRBJ2-7,TRBV9,15,-,TRBD1
TGTGCCAGCAGCTTTGCCGGGACGGCGAACACTGAAGCTTTCTTT,CASSFAGTANTEAFF,TRBJ1-1,TRBV5-6,15,-,-
TGTGCCAGCAGCCCGGGACTAGGGATCCACAATGAGCAGTTCTTC,CASSPGLGIHNEQFF,TRBJ2-1,TRBV28,15,-,TRBD2
TGTGCCAGCAGTTCCCCGGGAGCGGGCCAATCCTACAATGAGCAGTTCTTC,CASSSPGAGQSYNEQFF,TRBJ2-1,TRBV6-2/TRBV6-3,17,-,-
TGTGCCAGCAGAATGGGGGGTACCCAGTTCTTC,CASRMGGTQFF,TRBJ2-1,TRBV6-6,11,-,-
TGTGCCAGCAGTGTGCGGGACGGGGCATACGAGCAGTACTTC,CASSVRDGAYEQYF,TRBJ2-7,TRBV6-1,14,-,-
TGTGCCAGCAGTGGGACTCAAAGCTCCTACGAGCAGTACTTC,CASSGTQSSYEQYF,TRBJ2-7,TRBV6-2/TRBV6-3,14,few,-
TGTGCCAGCAGCCTAGGGGCCGGGGGCGCACGCGGCTACACCTTC,CASSLGAGGARGYTF,TRBJ1-2,TRBV7-8,15,-,-
TGTGCCGGCAGCTTTACGCGTAACTACGAGCAGTACTTC,CAGSFTRNYEQYF,TRBJ2-7,TRBV7-2,13,-,-
TGTGCCAGCAGGGACAGTACTAACTATGGCTACACCTTC,CASRDSTNYGYTF,TRBJ1-2,TRBV2,13,-,-
TGTGCCAGCAGCTGGGACCGCGTATGGCTCGCCTTC,CASSWDRVWLAF,TRBJ1-2,TRBV7-9,12,-,-
TGTGCCAGCAGCTTGGATGGCCAAGAGACCCAGTACTTC,CASSLDGQETQYF,TRBJ2-5,TRBV5-6,13,few,-
TGCAGTGCTGATCGACTAGCGGGGGGGCCTTCGGAGACCCAGTACTTC,CSADRLAGGPSETQYF,TRBJ2-5,TRBV20-1,16,-,TRBD2